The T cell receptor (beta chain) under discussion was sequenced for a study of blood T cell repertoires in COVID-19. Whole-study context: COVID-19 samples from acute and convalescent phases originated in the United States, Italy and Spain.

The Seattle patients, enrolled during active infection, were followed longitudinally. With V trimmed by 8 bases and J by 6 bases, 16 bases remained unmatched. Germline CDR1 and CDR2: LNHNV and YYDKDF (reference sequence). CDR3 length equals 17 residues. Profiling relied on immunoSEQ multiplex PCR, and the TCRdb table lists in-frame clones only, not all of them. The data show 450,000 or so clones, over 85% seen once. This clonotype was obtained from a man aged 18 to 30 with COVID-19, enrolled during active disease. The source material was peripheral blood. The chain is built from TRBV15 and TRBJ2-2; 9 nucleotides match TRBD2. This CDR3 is CATSDPGASGAAGELFF. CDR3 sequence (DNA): TGTGCCACCTCGGACCCCGGCGCTAGCGGGGCTGCCGGGGAGCTGTTTTTT.